This record looks at one T cell receptor beta chain sequence and its context. Its antigen is not identified. This sample is part of a study of OX40 agonist ivuxolimab in advanced cancers. Study at large: Six ivuxolimab dose levels, 0.01 to 10 mg/kg, were given intravenously every 2 weeks. Three patients had partial responses: one hepatocellular carcinoma, two cutaneous melanoma.

This table comes from immunoSEQ multiplex PCR, and its TCRdb copy is limited to in-frame clones, with some not included. Among 35,000 to 50,000 clones listed, roughly four fifths were seen once. The V gene's germline CDR1 is SGHRS and CDR2 YFSETQ. This CDR3 contains 14 residues. V lost 3 bases to trimming and J lost 0 bases, with 9 bases between them. Study findings and constraints: Compared with CD4+, CD8+ T cells on average had more expanded clones.

The chain has TRBV5-1 and TRBJ1-1; TRBD1 might be the D (5 bases). The material sequenced was CD4+ or CD8+ T cells sorted from blood, taken in a trial of the OX40 agonist ivuxolimab. This clonotype originated in an adult with an advanced solid tumor such as melanoma, head and neck, liver or kidney cancer. CDR3 coding DNA: TGCGCCAGCAGCTGGGACTCCTTGAACACTGAAGCTTTCTTT. It yields the protein CASSWDSLNTEAFF.